These 29 T cell receptor beta chains came from one sample sequenced in a study of blood T cell repertoires in COVID-19. Measured with immunoSEQ multiplex PCR; TCRdb has only the in-frame clones, and not every one. This table has roughly 100,000 clones, roughly 82% appearing once. Material: peripheral blood. The receptors here all came from a human donor in a cohort sampled during active COVID-19.

The chain uses TRBV18 and TRBJ2-1, with 15 bases lining up with TRBD2. This CDR3 is built from 15 residues. V lost 6 bases to trimming and J lost 7 bases; unmatched junction nucleotides: 4. Per the germline V gene, CDR1 is KGHSH and CDR2 is LQKENI. DNA for the CDR3: TGTGCCAGCTCTCGGACTAGCGGGGGGGGGAATGAGCAGTTCTTC. Translation: CASSRTSGGGNEQFF.

The chain couples TRBV1 to TRBJ1-6. TRBV1 is an annotated pseudogene. There are 18 residues in the CDR3. For the CDR3, the DNA is TGCACCAGCAGCCAAGATCTTAGAATATTCAAGCCAAATTCACCCCTCCACTTT. Translating gives CTSSQDLRIFKPNSPLHF.

The rearrangement uses TRBV4-3 and TRBJ2-3, with D possibly being TRBD1 (5 bases). Germline V lookup: CDR1 LGHNA, CDR2 YSLEER. The CDR3 contains 15 residues. Trimming stripped 4 bases from V and 0 bases from J, with 11 bases between. CDR3 loop: CASSLGHSSTDTQYF. CDR3 coding DNA: TGCGCCAGCAGCCTTGGACATTCTAGCACAGATACGCAGTATTTT.

V and J are TRBV6-5 and TRBJ1-4, with 9 bases identical to TRBD1. The CDR3 is made up of 14 amino acids. Germline CDR1 and CDR2: MNHEY and SVGAGI. The V gene end was trimmed by 0 bases and the J gene end by 8 bases; junction bases not matched to a gene: 1. CDR3 residues: CASSYSTGGEKLFF. Written as DNA, the CDR3 is TGTGCCAGCAGTTACTCGACAGGGGGGGAAAAACTGTTTTTT.

The rearrangement uses TRBV5-1 and TRBJ2-1; D remains ambiguous. Germline-derived CDR1 and CDR2 are SGHRS and YFSETQ. The CDR3 consists of 13 residues. Between the trimmed V and J ends, which lost 2 bases and 3 bases, there was a span of 6 bases. Written as DNA, the CDR3 is TGCGCCAGCAGCTTCGGTAGCTACAATGAGCAGTTCTTC. Protein product: CASSFGSYNEQFF.

J is TRBJ2-7 and V is TRBV11-3; tentatively, D is TRBD2 (7 bases). The CDR3 runs to 15 residues. V lost 5 bases and J 3 bases, leaving 17 bases between the germline ends. Germline loops: CDR1 SGHNT, CDR2 YENEEA. CDR3 bases: TGTGCCAGCAGCCCCGTTAGGGGGGGAAACTACGAGCAGTACTTC. Translating it yields CASSPVRGGNYEQYF.

The chain links TRBV4-1 to TRBJ2-1, with 8 nucleotides matching TRBD2. The V gene's germline CDR1 is MGHRA and CDR2 YSYEKL. The CDR3 has 16 residues. J was trimmed by 7 bases and V by 2 bases; bases with no gene match: 10. In DNA form, the CDR3 reads TGCGCCAGCAGCCAATCGCCGGGACTAGATATGAATGAGCAGTTCTTC. This gives the protein CASSQSPGLDMNEQFF.

This chain links TRBV6-5 with TRBJ1-2; 7 positions match TRBD1. Germline V gives CDR1 MNHEY, CDR2 SVGAGI. The CDR3 covers 14 residues. Trimming cost V 6 bases and J 2 bases; bases outside gene matches: 6. DNA of the CDR3: TGTGCCAGCAGGACGACAGGGTCCAACTATGGCTACACCTTC. Protein product: CASRTTGSNYGYTF.

The CDR3 protein is CAIRETGVNEQYF. CDR3 DNA sequence: TGTGCCATCAGAGAGACAGGGGTAAACGAGCAGTACTTC. The chain couples TRBV10-3 to TRBJ2-7; 8 nucleotides match TRBD1. This CDR3 spans 13 amino acids. CDR1 is ENHRY, CDR2 SYGVKD, per germline. J gave up 5 bases and V 6 bases, and 6 bases lay outside the gene matches.

V usage is TRBV5-6 and J usage is TRBJ1-3; perhaps TRBD1 as D (5 bases). The CDR3 sequence is 15 residues long. V was shortened by 6 bases and J by 4 bases, with 17 bases between the two germline ends. Germline-derived CDR1 and CDR2 are SGHDT and YYEEEE. The chain's CDR3 is CASNVGGYRGNTIYF. CDR3 sequence (DNA): TGTGCCAGCAACGTGGGGGGGTACCGAGGAAACACCATATATTTT.

This chain links TRBV7-9 with TRBJ2-3; 8 nucleotides agree with TRBD2. Per the germline V gene, CDR1 is SEHNR and CDR2 is FQNEAQ (reference sequence). The V gene end was trimmed by 0 bases and the J gene end by 3 bases; junction bases not matched to a gene: 5. The CDR3 has 16 amino acids. The CDR3 loop is CASSLARTSLTDTQYF. The CDR3 nucleotides read TGTGCCAGCAGCTTAGCTAGGACTAGCTTGACAGATACGCAGTATTTT.

The chain carries TRBV11-2 and TRBJ2-7, with 9 bases fitting TRBD1. V lost 4 bases and J lost 3; bases outside the gene matches: 10. The CDR3 is 16 residues long. The V gene's germline CDR1 is SGHAT and CDR2 FQNNGV. The chain's CDR3 is CASSSDRDRAVYEQYF. CDR3 sequence (DNA): TGTGCCAGCAGCTCGGACCGGGACAGGGCCGTCTACGAGCAGTACTTC.

The chain couples TRBV4-2 to TRBJ2-5; 7 bases agree with TRBD2. This CDR3 region has 13 residues. With 1 base clipped from V and 10 bases from J, the junction kept 6 bases outside the gene matches. Germline loops: CDR1 LGHNA, CDR2 YNFKEQ. The DNA for the CDR3 is TGTGCCAGCAGCCAAGGGTATCGGGGGGACCAGTACTTC. Translation gives CASSQGYRGDQYF.

A remark on this clone: At one end, the junction sequence differs from germline, possibly due to a read error. CDR3 residues: CATSRGLASNYEQYF. Written as DNA, the CDR3 is TGTGCCACCAGCCGGGGACTAGCGTCAAACTACGAGCAGTACTTC. This chain uses TRBV7-2 with TRBJ2-7; TRBD2 aligns across 10 bases. Germline V CDR1 and CDR2: SGHTA, FQGNSA. The CDR3 covers 15 residues.

This chain joins TRBV9 and TRBJ1-4, with a weak D call TRBD1 (6 bases). From germline, CDR1 is SGDLS and CDR2 YYNGEE. The CDR3 consists of 14 residues. The germline V and J ends were trimmed by 2 bases and 7 bases, with 12 bases remaining between them. The CDR3 loop is CASSVRVGGEKLFF. Written as DNA, the CDR3 is TGTGCCAGCAGCGTCAGGGTAGGGGGTGAAAAACTGTTTTTT.

The chain uses TRBV2 and TRBJ2-1, with D maybe TRBD2 (6 bases). The CDR3 length is 13 residues. Germline values: CDR1 SNHLY, CDR2 FYNNEI. Trimming pared 0 bases from V and 8 bases from J, leaving 8 bases between. This CDR3 reads CASSEAGGDEQFF. The CDR3, as DNA: TGTGCCAGCAGTGAAGCAGGAGGGGATGAGCAGTTCTTC.

The chain has TRBV6-6 and TRBJ2-2, with TRBD2 identical over 7 bases. Germline assignment: CDR1 MNHNY and CDR2 SVGAGI (reference sequence). The CDR3 runs to 16 residues. The trim removed 6 bases at V and 0 bases at J, leaving 7 bases unmatched. CDR3 coding DNA: TGTGCCAGCAGGAGCCTGGGGGGGGCGAACACCGGGGAGCTGTTTTTT. It encodes CASRSLGGANTGELFF.

The V call is TRBV4-1, the J call TRBJ2-1; a weak D match, TRBD2 (6 bases). Germline V gives CDR1 MGHRA, CDR2 YSYEKL. Trimming took off 3 bases at V and 3 bases at J, with 12 bases between the two ends. The CDR3 sequence is 15 residues long. The CDR3 is CASSQGGGHYNEQFF. The CDR3 coding sequence is TGCGCCAGCAGCCAGGGAGGCGGGCACTACAATGAGCAGTTCTTC.

This clone was picked up a small number of times. This chain joins TRBV9 and TRBJ2-2; TRBD2 matches at 9 bases. This CDR3 spans 16 amino acids. Germline lookup yields CDR1 SGDLS and CDR2 YYNGEE. J was trimmed by 3 bases and V by 5 bases; bases with no gene match: 8. The DNA for the CDR3 is TGTGCCAGCAGGCCAAATTTAGCGGGGGACACCGGGGAGCTGTTTTTT. This gives the protein CASRPNLAGDTGELFF. The whole variable domain, remainder taken from reference TRBV9 and TRBJ2-2, is DSGVTQTPKHLITATGQRVTLRCSPRSGDLSVYWYQQSLDQGLQFLIQYYNGEERAKGNILERFSAQQFPDLHSELNLSSLELGDSALYFCASRPNLAGDTGELFFGEGSRLTVL.

V and J are TRBV30 and TRBJ2-3, with 11 bases aligning to TRBD1. V trimming: 2 bases; J trimming: 4 bases; junction bases outside the gene matches: 5. Germline values: CDR1 GTSNPN, CDR2 SVGIG (reference sequence). CDR3 size: 15 residues. The CDR3 DNA reads as TGTGCCTGGAGTAAGGGACAGGGGGGCCCAGATACGCAGTATTTT. Translated, it gives CAWSKGQGGPDTQYF.

The V gene is TRBV9, the J gene TRBJ2-1; the match to TRBD2 covers 12 bases. There are 16 residues in the CDR3. In germline, CDR1 is SGDLS, CDR2 YYNGEE. Losses at the gene ends were 6 bases for V and 4 bases for J; bases not matched to a gene: 8. Here the CDR3 reads CASIPGLAGTYNEQFF. CDR3 in DNA: TGTGCCAGCATTCCCGGACTAGCGGGGACGTACAATGAGCAGTTCTTC.

This clone was counted only a few times. The genes are TRBV6-1 and TRBJ2-3; TRBD1 might be the D (5 bases). This CDR3 comprises 17 residues. Per the germline V gene, CDR1 is MNHNS and CDR2 is SASEGT. The V gene lost 4 bases and the J gene lost 3 bases, with 20 bases spanning the gap. The DNA for the CDR3 is TGTGCCAGCAGTGGCAAGGGGCAGGCCACTGGGACAGATACGCAGTATTTT. Its protein product is CASSGKGQATGTDTQYF.

The CDR3 sequence: CASSISYSGGTDTQYF. CDR3 nucleotide sequence: TGTGCCAGTAGTATTAGCTATAGCGGGGGAACAGATACGCAGTATTTT. The chain uses TRBV19 and TRBJ2-3, with 9 bases lining up with TRBD2. After removal of 3 bases from V and 3 bases from J, the junction contained 7 bases not matched to a gene. This CDR3 has 16 residues. The germline CDR1 and CDR2 sequences are LNHDA and SQIVND (reference sequence).

This sequence joins TRBV6-6 and TRBJ2-1, with TRBD2 as a possible D gene (5 bases). The V end lost 2 bases, the J end lost 3 bases, and 5 bases lay between the germline ends. The CDR3 is 13 residues long. The germline V gene has CDR1 MNHNY and CDR2 SVGAGI (reference sequence). The CDR3 nucleotides read TGTGCCAGCAGTTACCGGGACTACAATGAGCAGTTCTTC. It specifies CASSYRDYNEQFF.

The chain's CDR3 is CASSQQEYTGELFF. CDR3 in DNA: TGTGCCAGCAGCCAACAGGAGTACACCGGGGAGCTGTTTTTT. This chain joins TRBV6-2 or TRBV6-3 and TRBJ2-2; possibly TRBD1 for D (5 bases). Germline V CDR1 and CDR2: MNHEY, SVGEGT. CDR3 length: 14 residues. V dropped 6 bases and J dropped 3 bases, with 11 bases sitting between them.

The chain links TRBV5-1 to TRBJ2-1; possible D gene TRBD2, 6 bases. The V end lost 0 bases, the J end lost 0 bases, and 10 bases lay between the germline ends. This CDR3 has 16 residues. The germline CDR1 and CDR2 sequences are SGHRS and YFSETQ. This CDR3 reads CASSLAAGSSYNEQFF. The CDR3 DNA reads as TGCGCCAGCAGCTTGGCTGCGGGGAGCTCCTACAATGAGCAGTTCTTC.

This chain uses TRBV5-6 with TRBJ1-5; the D is unclear. Germline assignment: CDR1 SGHDT and CDR2 YYEEEE. Trimming stripped 2 bases from V and 0 bases from J, with 12 bases between. The CDR3 runs to 16 residues. CDR3 nucleotide sequence: TGTGCCAGCAGCTTTTTTGGAGCGGATAGCAATCAGCCCCAGCATTTT. Protein sequence: CASSFFGADSNQPQHF.

The chain employs TRBV4-1 and TRBJ2-3; TRBD2 aligns across 8 bases. The CDR3 is 15 amino acids. Trimming took 3 bases from V and 1 from J; bases not matched to a gene: 3. The germline V gene encodes CDR1 MGHRA and CDR2 YSYEKL. CDR3 in DNA: TGCGCCAGCAGCCAGATTAGCGGGGGCACAGATACGCAGTATTTT. This codes for CASSQISGGTDTQYF.

This clone has just one count. The chain recombines TRBV29-1 with TRBJ1-4; 8 nucleotides line up with TRBD1. There are 14 residues in the CDR3. Per germline, CDR1 SQVTM and CDR2 ANQGSEA. V lost 5 bases and J lost 0; bases outside the gene matches: 2. The CDR3 here is CSVSDRATNEKLFF. CDR3 DNA sequence: TGCAGCGTTTCGGACAGGGCAACTAATGAAAAACTGTTTTTT. The full variable domain, with the rest looked up from reference TRBV29-1 and TRBJ1-4, is SAVISQKPSRDICQRGTSLTIQCQVDSQVTMMFWYRQQPGQSLTLIATANQGSEATYESGFVIDKFPISRPNLTFSTLTVSNMSPEDSSIYLCSVSDRATNEKLFFGSGTQLSVL.